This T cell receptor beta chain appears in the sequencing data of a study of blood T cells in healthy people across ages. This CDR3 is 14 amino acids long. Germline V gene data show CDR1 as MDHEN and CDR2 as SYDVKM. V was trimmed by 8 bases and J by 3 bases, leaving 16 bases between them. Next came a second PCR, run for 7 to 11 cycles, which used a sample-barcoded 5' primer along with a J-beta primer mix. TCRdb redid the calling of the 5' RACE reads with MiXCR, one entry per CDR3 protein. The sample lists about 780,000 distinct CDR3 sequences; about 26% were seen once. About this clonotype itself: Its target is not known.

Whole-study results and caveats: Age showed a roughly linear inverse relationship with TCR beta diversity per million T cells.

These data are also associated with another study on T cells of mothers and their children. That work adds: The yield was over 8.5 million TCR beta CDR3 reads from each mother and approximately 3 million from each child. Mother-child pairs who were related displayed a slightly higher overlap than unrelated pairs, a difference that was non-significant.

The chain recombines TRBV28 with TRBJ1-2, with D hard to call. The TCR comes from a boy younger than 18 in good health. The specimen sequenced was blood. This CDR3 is CASGTQSWDYGYTF. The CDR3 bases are TGTGCCAGCGGAACCCAATCCTGGGACTATGGCTACACCTTC.